This T cell receptor (beta chain) was documented in a study of vaccination and CD4 T cells after COVID-19. Details on this clonotype: As yet, its antigen is unknown.

As to treatment: roughly 11-day PBMC culture with coronavirus spike peptide pools or control peptides (ViraFEST assay). Once obtained from cultured CD4+ T cells, the DNA was sequenced using the Oncomine TCR Beta short-read assay. MiXCR, run by TCRdb on the PCR reads, gives a single entry per CDR3 protein. The table lists almost 20,000 distinct CDR3 sequences, roughly three fifths of them singletons. The sequences come from CD4+ T cells from blood, cultured in vitro, collected after SARS-CoV-2 vaccination. The receptor comes from a human donor who had recovered from COVID-19.

This CDR3 is CASSLRETGNTIYF. Here the CDR3 DNA reads TGTGCCAGCAGTTTAAGGGAGACAGGAAACACCATATATTTT. The chain combines TRBV6-5 with TRBJ1-3; D unresolved. In germline, CDR1 is MNHEY, CDR2 SVGAGI. The CDR3 contains 14 residues. V was clipped by 4 bases and J by 4 bases, with 11 bases between them.